The source of this T cell receptor beta chain is a study of blood T cell repertoires in COVID-19 (TCRdb year 2020). In terms of the full investigation: The collaborator samples originated in the United States, Italy and Spain and spanned the acute and convalescent phases of COVID-19. The prospective study material was composed of cDNA or gDNA derived from T cells, B-cell-depleted T cells, or PBMCs. A freely available public database, intended as a resource for researchers studying the immune response to SARS-CoV-2, is where the repertoires were released. HLA class I and class II types, where available, came from metadata supplied by the sample provider rather than from assay-based typing. Samples were obtained from the ongoing ImmuneRACE study (first 160 participants) and from 1,254 subjects provided by 6 global collaborators. The dataset comprised deeply sampled blood TCRbeta repertoires from subjects exposed to, actively infected with, or recovered from COVID-19. The sample metadata nearly always contained a de-identified subject ID, COVID-19 status, age in years and sex.

On this clone itself: It has no known antigen specificity. Within one base of it there is no much larger clone, and no base qualities were kept.

Paper-wide results and their limitations: How much clinical and demographic metadata was included differed by source and by participant, and the metadata was provided uncurated.

Counted from cysteine to phenylalanine, this CDR3 has 16 amino acids. The retained sequence is limited to the CDR3, 48 bases, with the frame set at the first base. CDR1 and CDR2, looked up from the germline V gene (reference sequence), are SGHNT and YYREEE. V is pared back by 3 bases and J by 4 bases, with 16 bases lying between the germline termini. The immunoSEQ Assay, a bias-controlled multiplex PCR, was used to amplify TCRbeta CDR3 regions from genomic DNA. On the study's bioinformatics: Within the assay, amplification of reference gene primers was used to estimate how many nucleated cells each sample contained. To quantify the absolute abundance of each unique TCRbeta CDR3 rearrangement, sequence reads were collapsed and filtered. For each sample, productive Simpson clonality was calculated as the square root of Simpson's diversity index over productive rearrangements. Here the immuneACCESS table is served through TCRdb, limited to in-frame sequences with V and J called. Missing clones are a known gap in these copies; in checked studies unresolved V genes cover under half, and the rest lacks a known reason. V and J calls plus clone size are reproduced from that table; the DNA served to infer D and trimming. The sample contains fewer than 65,000 clones, 80% to 90% of them found a single time. 6% to 8.5% of the sample goes to the ten largest clones.

Whole blood was collected in K2EDTA tubes by collaborating institutions according to the institutions' own protocols. For TCRbeta analysis, collaborator samples were shipped as frozen whole blood, as isolated PBMCs, or as DNA extracted from either sample type. This clonotype originated in a man aged 55 to 69 with acute or convalescent COVID-19. This chain joins TRBV5-4 to TRBJ1-4; TRBD1 is a possible D gene, resting on 6 matching bases. The sample taken for sequencing was peripheral blood. The CDR3 corresponds to CASSSPQGKGNEKLFF. In nucleotide form, the sequence is TGTGCCAGCAGCTCTCCACAGGGAAAGGGTAATGAAAAACTGTTTTTT.